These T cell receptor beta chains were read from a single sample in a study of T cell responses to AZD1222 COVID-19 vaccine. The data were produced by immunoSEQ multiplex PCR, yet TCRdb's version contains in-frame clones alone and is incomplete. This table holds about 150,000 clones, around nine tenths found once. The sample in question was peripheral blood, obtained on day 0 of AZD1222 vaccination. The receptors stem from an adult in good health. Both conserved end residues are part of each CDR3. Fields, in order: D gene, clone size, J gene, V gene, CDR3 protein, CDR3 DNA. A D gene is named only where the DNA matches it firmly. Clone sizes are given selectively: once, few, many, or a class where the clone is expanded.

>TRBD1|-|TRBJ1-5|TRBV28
CASRTDRLSQPQHF
TGTGCCAGCAGAACGGACAGGCTCAGTCAGCCCCAGCATTTT
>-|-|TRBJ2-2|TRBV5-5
CASSLGVGVFRGELFF
TGTGCCAGCAGCCTGGGAGTTGGGGTGTTTCGCGGGGAGCTGTTTTTT
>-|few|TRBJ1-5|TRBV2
CASSSQGYRNQPQHF
TGTGCCAGCAGTTCTCAGGGTTACCGCAATCAGCCCCAGCATTTT
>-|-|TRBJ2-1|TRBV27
CASSSQDSYNEQFF
TGTGCCAGCAGTTCTCAGGACTCCTACAATGAGCAGTTCTTC
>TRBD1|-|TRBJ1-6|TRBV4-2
CASSQDGTADSPLHF
TGTGCCAGCAGCCAAGACGGGACAGCTGATTCACCCCTCCACTTT
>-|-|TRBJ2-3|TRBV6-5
CASSYTGDTQYF
TGTGCCAGCAGTTATACAGGGGATACGCAGTATTTT
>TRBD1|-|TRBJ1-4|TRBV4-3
CASSQDGRQGLLEKLFF
TGCGCCAGCAGCCAAGACGGGCGACAGGGACTTTTAGAAAAACTGTTTTTT
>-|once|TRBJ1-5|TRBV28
CATLIQPNQPQHF
TGTGCCACCCTAATACAGCCGAATCAGCCCCAGCATTTT
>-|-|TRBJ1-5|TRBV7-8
CASSLGSINQPQHF
TGTGCCAGCAGCTTAGGGTCGATCAATCAGCCCCAGCATTTT
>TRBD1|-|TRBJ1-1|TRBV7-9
CASREGTGVTEAFF
TGTGCCAGCAGGGAGGGGACAGGCGTCACTGAAGCTTTCTTT
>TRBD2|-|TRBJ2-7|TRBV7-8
CASSLYETSGRASSYEQYF
TGTGCCAGCAGCTTATATGAGACTAGCGGGAGGGCCAGCTCCTACGAGCAGTACTTC
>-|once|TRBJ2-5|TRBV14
CASSPLLATSEETQYF
TGTGCCAGCAGCCCGTTGCTAGCTACATCGGAAGAGACCCAGTACTTC
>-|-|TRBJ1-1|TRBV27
CASSFREVGTEAFF
TGTGCCAGCAGTTTCAGGGAGGTGGGCACTGAAGCTTTCTTT